This TCR beta chain was identified during a study of T cell repertoires in cytomegalovirus infection. TCRdb ran MiXCR on the reads and lists one entry per CDR3 protein. The table shows about 700,000 distinct CDR3 sequences, with 30% to 35% occurring only once. CDR1 and CDR2 from the germline V gene are SGHDT and YYEEEE. The trim removed 0 bases at V and 12 bases at J, leaving 10 bases unmatched. The CDR3 spans 14 residues. Turning to this clonotype: Antigen unknown.

The chain couples TRBV5-6 to TRBJ1-2; 8 bases are a match to TRBD1. Material: cultured PBMCs, obtained from culture after CMV antigen stimulation. This sequence originates from a human donor in good health (CMV status not recorded). Some clones in this sample may be carry-over from other donors' samples. The CDR3 sequence is CASSLAGQAHVDTF. The DNA for the CDR3 is TGTGCCAGCAGCTTGGCGGGACAGGCCCACGTTGACACCTTC.